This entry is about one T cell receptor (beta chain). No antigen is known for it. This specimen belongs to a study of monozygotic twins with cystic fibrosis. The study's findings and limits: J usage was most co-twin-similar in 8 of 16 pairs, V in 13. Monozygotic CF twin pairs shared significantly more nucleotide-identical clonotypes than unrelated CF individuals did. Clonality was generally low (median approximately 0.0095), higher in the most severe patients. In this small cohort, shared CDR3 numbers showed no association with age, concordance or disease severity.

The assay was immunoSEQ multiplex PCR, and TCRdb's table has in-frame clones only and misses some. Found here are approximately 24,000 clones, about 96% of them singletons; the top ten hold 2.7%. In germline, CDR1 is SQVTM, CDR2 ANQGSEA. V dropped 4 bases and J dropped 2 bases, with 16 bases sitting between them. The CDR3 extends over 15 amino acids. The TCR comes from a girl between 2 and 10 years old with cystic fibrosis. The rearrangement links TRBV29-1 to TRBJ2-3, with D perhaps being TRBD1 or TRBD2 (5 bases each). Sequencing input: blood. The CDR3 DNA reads TGCAGCGTTGTACGGGACCCAACCAACACAGATACGCAGTATTTT. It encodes CSVVRDPTNTDTQYF.